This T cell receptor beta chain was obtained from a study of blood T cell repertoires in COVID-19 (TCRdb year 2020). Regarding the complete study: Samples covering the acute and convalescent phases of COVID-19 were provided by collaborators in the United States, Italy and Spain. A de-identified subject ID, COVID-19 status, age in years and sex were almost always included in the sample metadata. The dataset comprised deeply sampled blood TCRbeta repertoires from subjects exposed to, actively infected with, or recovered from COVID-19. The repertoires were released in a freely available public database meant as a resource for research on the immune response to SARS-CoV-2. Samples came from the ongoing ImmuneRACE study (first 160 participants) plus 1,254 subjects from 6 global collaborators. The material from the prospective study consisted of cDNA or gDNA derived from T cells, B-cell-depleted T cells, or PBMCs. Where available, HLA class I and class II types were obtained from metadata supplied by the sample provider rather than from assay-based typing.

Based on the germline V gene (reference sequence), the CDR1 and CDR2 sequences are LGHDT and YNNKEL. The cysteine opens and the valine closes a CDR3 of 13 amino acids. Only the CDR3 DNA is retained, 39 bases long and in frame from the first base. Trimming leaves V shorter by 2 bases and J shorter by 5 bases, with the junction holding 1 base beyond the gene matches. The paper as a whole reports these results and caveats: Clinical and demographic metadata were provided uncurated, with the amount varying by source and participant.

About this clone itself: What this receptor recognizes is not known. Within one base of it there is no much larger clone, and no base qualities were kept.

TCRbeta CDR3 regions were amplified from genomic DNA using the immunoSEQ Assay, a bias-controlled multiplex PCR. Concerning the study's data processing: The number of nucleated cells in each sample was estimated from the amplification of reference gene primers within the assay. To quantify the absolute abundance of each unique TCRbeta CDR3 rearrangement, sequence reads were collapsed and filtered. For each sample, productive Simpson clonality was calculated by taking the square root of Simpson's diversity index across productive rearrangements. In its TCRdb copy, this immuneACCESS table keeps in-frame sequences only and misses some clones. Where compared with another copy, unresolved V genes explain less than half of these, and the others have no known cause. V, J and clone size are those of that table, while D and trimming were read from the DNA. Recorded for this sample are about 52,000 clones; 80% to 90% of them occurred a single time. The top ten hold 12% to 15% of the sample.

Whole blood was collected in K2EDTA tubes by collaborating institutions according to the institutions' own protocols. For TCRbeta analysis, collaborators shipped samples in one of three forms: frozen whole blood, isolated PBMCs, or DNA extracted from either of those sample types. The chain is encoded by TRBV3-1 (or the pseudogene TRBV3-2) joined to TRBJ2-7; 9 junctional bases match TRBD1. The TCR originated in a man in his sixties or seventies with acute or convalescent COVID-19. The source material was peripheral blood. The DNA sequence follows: TGTGCCAGCAGCCAACGGGACAGGGACGAGCAGTACGTC. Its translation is CASSQRDRDEQYV.